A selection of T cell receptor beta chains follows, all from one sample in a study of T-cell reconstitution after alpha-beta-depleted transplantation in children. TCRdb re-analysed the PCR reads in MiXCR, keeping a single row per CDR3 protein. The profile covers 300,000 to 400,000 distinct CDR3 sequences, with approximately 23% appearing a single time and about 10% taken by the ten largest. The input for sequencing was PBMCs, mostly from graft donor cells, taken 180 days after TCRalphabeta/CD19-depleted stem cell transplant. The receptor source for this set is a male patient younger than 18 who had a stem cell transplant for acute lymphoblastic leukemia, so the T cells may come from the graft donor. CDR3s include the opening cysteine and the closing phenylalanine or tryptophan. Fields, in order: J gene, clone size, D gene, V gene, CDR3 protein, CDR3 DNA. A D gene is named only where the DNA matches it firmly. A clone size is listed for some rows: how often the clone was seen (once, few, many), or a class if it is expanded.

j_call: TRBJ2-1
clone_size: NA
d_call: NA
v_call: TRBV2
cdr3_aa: CASSEAQSNEQFF
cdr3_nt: TGTGCCAGCAGTGAAGCCCAGAGTAATGAGCAGTTCTTC

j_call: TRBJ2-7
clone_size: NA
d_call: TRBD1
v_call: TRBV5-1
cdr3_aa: CASSFRQGALYEQYF
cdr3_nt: TGCGCCAGCAGCTTCAGACAGGGGGCCCTTTACGAGCAGTACTTC

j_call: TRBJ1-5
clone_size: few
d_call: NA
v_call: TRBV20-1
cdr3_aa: CSASRDGDNQPQHF
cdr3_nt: TGCAGTGCTAGTAGGGACGGCGACAATCAGCCCCAGCATTTT

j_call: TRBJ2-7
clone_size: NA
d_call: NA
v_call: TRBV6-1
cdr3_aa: CASKSRGSSGYEQYF
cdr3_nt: TGTGCCAGCAAAAGCAGGGGTAGCTCGGGCTACGAGCAGTACTTC

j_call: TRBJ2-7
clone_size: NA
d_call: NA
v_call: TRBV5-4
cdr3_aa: CASSLSSRRVVYALSYEQYF
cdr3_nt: TGTGCCAGCAGCTTATCTTCCAGGCGGGTGGTTTACGCCCTATCCTACGAGCAGTACTTC

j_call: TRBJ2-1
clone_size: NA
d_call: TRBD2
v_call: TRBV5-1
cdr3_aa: CASSLWGTTSGSSYNEQFF
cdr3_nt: TGCGCCAGCAGCTTGTGGGGGACAACTAGCGGAAGCTCCTACAATGAGCAGTTCTTC

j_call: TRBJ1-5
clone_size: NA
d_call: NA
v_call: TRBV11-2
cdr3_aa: CASSLGDQPQHF
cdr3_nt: TGTGCCAGCAGCTTGGGGGATCAGCCCCAGCATTTT

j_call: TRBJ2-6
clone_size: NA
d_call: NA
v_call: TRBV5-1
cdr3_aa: CASSQKLAGANVLTF
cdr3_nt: TGCGCCAGCAGCCAGAAGTTAGCTGGGGCCAACGTCCTGACTTTC

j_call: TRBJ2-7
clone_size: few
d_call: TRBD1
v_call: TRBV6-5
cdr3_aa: CASSWTGGATYEQYF
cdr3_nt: TGTGCCAGCAGTTGGACAGGGGGCGCGACCTACGAGCAGTACTTC

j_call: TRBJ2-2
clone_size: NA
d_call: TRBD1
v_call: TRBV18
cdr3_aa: CASSTGTGSTGELFF
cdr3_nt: TGTGCCAGCTCAACCGGGACAGGGTCCACCGGGGAGCTGTTTTTT

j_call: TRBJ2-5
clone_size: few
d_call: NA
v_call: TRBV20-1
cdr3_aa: CSASGKELFIPGETQYF
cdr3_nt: TGCAGTGCTAGCGGGAAAGAGCTTTTCATCCCCGGAGAGACCCAGTACTTC

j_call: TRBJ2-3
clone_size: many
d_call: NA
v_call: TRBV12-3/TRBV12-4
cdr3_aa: CASSQRGAWDTQYF
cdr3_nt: TGTGCCAGCAGCCAGAGAGGGGCGTGGGATACGCAGTATTTT

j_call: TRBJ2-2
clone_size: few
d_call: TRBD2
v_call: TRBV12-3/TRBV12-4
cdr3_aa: CASSSTSGSGRTGELFF
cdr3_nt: TGTGCCAGCAGTTCGACTAGCGGGAGCGGTCGCACCGGGGAGCTGTTTTTT

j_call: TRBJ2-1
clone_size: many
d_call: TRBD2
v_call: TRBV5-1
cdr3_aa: CASSFSGGSYNEQFF
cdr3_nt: TGCGCCAGCAGCTTTAGCGGGGGCTCCTACAATGAGCAGTTCTTC

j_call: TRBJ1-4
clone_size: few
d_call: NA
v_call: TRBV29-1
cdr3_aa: CSADFVGEKLFF
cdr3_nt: TGCAGCGCCGACTTTGTAGGTGAAAAACTGTTTTTT

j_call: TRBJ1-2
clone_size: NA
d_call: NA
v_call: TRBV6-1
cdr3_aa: CASKSAHSNYGYTF
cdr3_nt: TGTGCCAGCAAGTCGGCACACAGTAACTATGGCTACACCTTC

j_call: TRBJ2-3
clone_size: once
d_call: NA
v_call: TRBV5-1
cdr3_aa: CASSLEWQGSDTQYF
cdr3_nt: TGCGCCAGCAGCTTGGAGTGGCAGGGGTCAGATACGCAGTATTTT

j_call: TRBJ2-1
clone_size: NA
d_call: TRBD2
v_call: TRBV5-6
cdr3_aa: CASSLVPSGIPEQFF
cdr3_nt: TGTGCCAGCAGCTTGGTTCCTAGCGGGATACCTGAGCAGTTCTTC

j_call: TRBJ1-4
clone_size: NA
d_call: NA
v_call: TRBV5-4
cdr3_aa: CASSSVRDEKLFF
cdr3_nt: TGTGCCAGCAGCTCAGTCAGGGATGAAAAACTGTTTTTT

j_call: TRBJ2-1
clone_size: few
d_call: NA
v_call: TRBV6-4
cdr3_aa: CASSDSILAYEQFF
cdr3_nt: TGTGCCAGCAGTGACTCGATTCTAGCGTATGAGCAGTTCTTC

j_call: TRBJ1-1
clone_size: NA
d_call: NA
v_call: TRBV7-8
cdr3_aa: CASSLWEGATWKEAFF
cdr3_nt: TGTGCCAGCAGCCTCTGGGAGGGCGCAACCTGGAAAGAAGCTTTCTTT

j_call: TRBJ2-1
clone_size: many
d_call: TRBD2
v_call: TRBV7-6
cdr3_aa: CASSRGLAGGSSYNEQFF
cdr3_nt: TGTGCCAGCAGCCGGGGACTAGCGGGGGGGAGCTCCTACAATGAGCAGTTCTTC

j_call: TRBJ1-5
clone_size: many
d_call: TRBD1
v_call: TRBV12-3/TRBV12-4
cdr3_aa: CATQGQANQPQHF
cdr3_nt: TGTGCCACCCAGGGACAGGCGAATCAGCCCCAGCATTTT